One sample yielded the 13 T cell receptor beta chains listed below, sequenced in a study of shared clonotypes between healthy human individuals. Produced via immunoSEQ multiplex PCR; TCRdb's table is partial and in-frame only. This sample has about 2.3 million clones, with 85% to 95% found just once. The sequencing sample was made of naive CD4+ T cells from PBMCs. Described subset: CD45RA+ positively selected. These receptors were collected from a young man in good health. Some clones in this sample may be carry-over from other donors' samples.

Remarks on this clone: This sample also contains other DNA sequences that code for the same CDR3. V usage is TRBV7-3 and J usage is TRBJ1-1; D call uncertain. Trimming cost V 2 bases and J 1 base, with 5 bases left between them. Germline CDR1 is SGHTA and CDR2 is FQGTGA. This CDR3 region has 13 residues. CDR3: CASSLLQNTEAFF. CDR3 nucleotide sequence: TGTGCCAGCAGCTTATTACAGAACACTGAAGCTTTCTTT.

The rearrangement links TRBV18 to TRBJ1-1, with no clear D. The CDR3 contains 14 residues. Germline CDR1 reads KGHSH; CDR2 reads LQKENI. The V end lost 3 bases, the J end lost 0 bases, and 8 bases lay between the germline ends. The CDR3 is CASSPLLMNTEAFF. CDR3 nucleotide sequence: TGTGCCAGCTCACCTTTACTTATGAACACTGAAGCTTTCTTT.

The chain uses TRBV7-3 and TRBJ1-2; 8 bases align to TRBD1. Per the germline V gene, CDR1 is SGHTA and CDR2 is FQGTGA. The CDR3 extends over 15 amino acids. The V and J ends lost 2 bases and 8 bases, in that order; junction bases with no gene match: 10. The CDR3 here is CASSLGQGAWEGYTF. Here the CDR3 DNA reads TGTGCCAGCAGCTTAGGGCAGGGGGCGTGGGAAGGCTACACCTTC.

This clone appeared once. The chain carries TRBV29-1 and TRBJ1-3; D remains ambiguous. Per germline, CDR1 SQVTM and CDR2 ANQGSEA. The CDR3 is made up of 12 amino acids. V shed 4 bases and J shed 0 bases, with 4 bases lying between them. CDR3 sequence (DNA): TGCAGCGTTGGAGACTCTGGAAACACCATATATTTT. This encodes CSVGDSGNTIYF.

The chain links TRBV6-1 to TRBJ2-7; unclear D gene. CDR1 MNHNS and CDR2 SASEGT come from the germline V gene. The CDR3 is 9 residues long. Trimming removed 8 bases at V and 4 bases at J, with 3 bases between. CDR3 in amino acids: CASGYEQYF. DNA for the CDR3: TGTGCCAGCGGGTACGAGCAGTACTTC.

The J gene is TRBJ2-1, the V gene TRBV19, with 9 bases matching TRBD2. The CDR3 has 17 residues. V gave up 3 bases and J gave up 4 bases; unmatched junction bases: 10. Germline loops: CDR1 LNHDA, CDR2 SQIVND (reference sequence). CDR3 in DNA: TGTGCCAGTAGTATGGCCGCCTCTAGCGGGATATACAATGAGCAGTTCTTC. Translating gives CASSMAASSGIYNEQFF. The full variable domain, completed using reference TRBV19 and TRBJ2-1, is DGGITQSPKYLFRKEGQNVTLSCEQNLNHDAMYWYRQDPGQGLRLIYYSQIVNDFQKGDIAEGYSVSREKKESFPLTVTSAQKNPTAFYLCASSMAASSGIYNEQFFGPGTRLTVL.

This chain links TRBV4-1 with TRBJ1-5; D gene uncertain. Trimming took 4 bases from V and 3 from J, leaving 19 bases between them. The CDR3 is made up of 17 amino acids. Germline V gives CDR1 MGHRA, CDR2 YSYEKL. The CDR3 coding sequence is TGCGCCAGCAGCCTTAACACGGGCCCAGGCCTCAATCAGCCCCAGCATTTT. This encodes CASSLNTGPGLNQPQHF.

V and J are TRBV28 and TRBJ1-2, with a weak D call TRBD1 (6 bases). Germline V lookup: CDR1 MDHEN, CDR2 SYDVKM. Trimming cost V 7 bases and J 5 bases, with 14 bases left between them. This CDR3 contains 13 residues. Here the CDR3 DNA reads TGTGCCAGCATCAAAGGGGGGAGTTATGGCTACACCTTC. Translating it yields CASIKGGSYGYTF.

The chain employs TRBV30 and TRBJ1-6, with unresolved D. Trimming pared 2 bases from V and 9 bases from J, leaving 8 bases between. CDR3 size: 12 residues. The germline V gene has CDR1 GTSNPN and CDR2 SVGIG (reference sequence). CDR3 region: CAWSRGFSPLHF. The CDR3 DNA follows: TGTGCCTGGAGTCGGGGTTTTTCACCCCTCCACTTT.

The J gene is TRBJ2-7, the V gene TRBV7-3; 7 bases are a match to TRBD1. This CDR3 is built from 13 residues. Germline CDR1 reads SGHTA; CDR2 reads FQGTGA. Unmatched junction bases numbered 5, after V lost 5 bases and J lost 4 bases. The CDR3 DNA is TGTGCCAGCAGCCCCAGGGGGAGATACGAGCAGTACTTC. This sequence encodes CASSPRGRYEQYF.

The chain joins TRBV28 to TRBJ2-1, with 7 bases matching TRBD1. Trimming cost V 3 bases and J 4 bases; bases outside gene matches: 6. The CDR3 length is 15 residues. Germline V lookup: CDR1 MDHEN, CDR2 SYDVKM. CDR3 DNA sequence: TGTGCCAGCAGTTTTACGGGACAGCCTTACAATGAGCAGTTCTTC. It encodes CASSFTGQPYNEQFF.

The chain joins TRBV30 to TRBJ2-2, with TRBD1 matching over 9 bases. CDR1 and CDR2 from the germline V gene are GTSNPN and SVGIG (reference sequence). The CDR3 is 14 residues long. V dropped 3 bases and J dropped 6; count of bases not matched to a gene: 5. The CDR3 DNA reads as TGTGCCTGGAGCCCGACAGGGGGAGCCGGGGAGCTGTTTTTT. Its translation: CAWSPTGGAGELFF.

The chain links TRBV5-6 to TRBJ1-3; the D is unclear. This CDR3 comprises 13 residues. The germline V gene encodes CDR1 SGHDT and CDR2 YYEEEE. The V gene lost 4 bases and the J gene lost 8 bases, with 13 bases spanning the gap. Here the CDR3 reads CASSRSPTDTIYF. The DNA of the CDR3 is TGTGCCAGCAGCAGATCCCCGACGGACACCATATATTTT.